This TCR beta chain derives from a study of blood T cell repertoires in COVID-19. For the study at large: Nucleic acid was either cDNA or gDNA, and it came from T cells, B-cell-depleted T cells, or PBMCs.

Profiled with immunoSEQ multiplex PCR; TCRdb holds only in-frame clones, not every one. This table has 220,000 or so clones, around 89% appearing once. Germline CDR1 reads SGHVS; CDR2 reads FNYEAQ. V lost 0 bases, J lost 15 bases, and 15 bases lay in between. The CDR3 loop spans 13 amino acids. Sequencing was carried out using PBMCs or T cells enriched from blood (not recorded which). The chain carries TRBV7-6 and TRBJ2-1; perhaps TRBD1 as D (6 bases). This clonotype was obtained from a man aged 30 to 45 who had been exposed to COVID-19. CDR3 residues: CASSLARNQGMFF. The CDR3 region has the DNA TGTGCCAGCAGCTTAGCGAGGAATCAGGGGATGTTCTTC.